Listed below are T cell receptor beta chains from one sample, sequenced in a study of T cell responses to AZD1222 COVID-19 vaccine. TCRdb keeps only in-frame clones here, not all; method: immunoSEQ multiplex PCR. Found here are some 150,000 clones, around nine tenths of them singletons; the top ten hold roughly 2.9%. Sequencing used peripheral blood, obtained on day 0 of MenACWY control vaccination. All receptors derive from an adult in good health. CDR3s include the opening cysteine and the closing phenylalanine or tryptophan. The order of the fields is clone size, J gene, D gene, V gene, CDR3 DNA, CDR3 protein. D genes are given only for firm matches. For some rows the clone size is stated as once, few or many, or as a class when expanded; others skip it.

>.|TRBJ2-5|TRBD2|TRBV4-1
TGCGCCAGCAGCCAGCTGGGACTACGAACGGAGACCCAGTACTTC
CASSQLGLRTETQYF
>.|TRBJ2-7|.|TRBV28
TGTGCCAGCAGTTTAACTCAGGGGCGGTACGAGCAGTACTTC
CASSLTQGRYEQYF
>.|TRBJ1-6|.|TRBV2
TGTGCCAGCAGTGAACCGGGGCGCCCTTCACCCCTCCACTTT
CASSEPGRPSPLHF
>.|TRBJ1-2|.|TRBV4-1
TGCGCCAGCAGCCCCCTCGGGCAGGGTTACTACACCTTC
CASSPLGQGYYTF
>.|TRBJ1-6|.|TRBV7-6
TGTGCCAGCAGCTTATCCAGGAATTCACCCCTCCACTTT
CASSLSRNSPLHF
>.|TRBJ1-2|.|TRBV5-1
TGCGCCAGCAGCTCGCAAGGGGGGGGCGCAGGAGGCTACACCTTC
CASSSQGGGAGGYTF
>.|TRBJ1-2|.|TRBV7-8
TGTGCCAGCAGCTTTTCCGGGACCGCTTATGGCTACACCTTC
CASSFSGTAYGYTF
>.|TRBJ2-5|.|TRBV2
TGTGCCAGCAGTCCCGCGGAGACCCAGTACTTC
CASSPAETQYF
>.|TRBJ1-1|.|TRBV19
TGTGCCAGTACAGAGACGGGGGGCCCATCCTTAAACACTGAAGCTTTCTTT
CASTETGGPSLNTEAFF
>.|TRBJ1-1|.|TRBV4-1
TGCGCCAGCAGCCCCGTATCGAACACTGAAGCTTTCTTT
CASSPVSNTEAFF
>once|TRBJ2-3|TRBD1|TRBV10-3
TGTGCCATCAGTGGACAGGGAAGCACAGATACGCAGTATTTT
CAISGQGSTDTQYF
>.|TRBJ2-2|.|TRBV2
TGTGCCAGCAGTGGGTTGCCTGGCGGGGAGCTGTTTTTT
CASSGLPGGELFF
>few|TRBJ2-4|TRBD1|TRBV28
TGTGCCAGCGGACCCCTAGGGACAGGGGGCGCGGGCCAAAACATTCAGTACTTC
CASGPLGTGGAGQNIQYF
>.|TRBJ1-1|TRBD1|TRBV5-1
TGCGCCAGCACGCGGACAGGGATAATGAACACTGAAGCTTTCTTT
CASTRTGIMNTEAFF
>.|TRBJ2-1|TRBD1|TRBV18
TGTGCCAGCTCACCACCGTTGGGACAGGGGTCCTACAATGAGCAGTTCTTC
CASSPPLGQGSYNEQFF
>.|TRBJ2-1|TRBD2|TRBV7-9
TGTGCCAGCAGCTTTTGGACTAGCGGCAATTACAATGAGCAGTTCTTC
CASSFWTSGNYNEQFF
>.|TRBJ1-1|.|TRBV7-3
TGTGCCAGCAGCTTACTCGGCAGGAACACTGAAGCTTTCTTT
CASSLLGRNTEAFF
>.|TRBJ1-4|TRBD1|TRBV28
TGTGCCAGCAGTTCCCCAGGGGGGGCAACTAATGAAAAACTGTTTTTT
CASSSPGGATNEKLFF
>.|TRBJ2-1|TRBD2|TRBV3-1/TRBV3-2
TGTGCCAGCAGCCTACAATCGCTAGCGGCAAAGGGCCCGTTCTTC
CASSLQSLAAKGPFF
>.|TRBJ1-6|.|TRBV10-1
TGCGCCAGCAGTCAGGATACGTTCAATTCACCCCTCCACTTT
CASSQDTFNSPLHF
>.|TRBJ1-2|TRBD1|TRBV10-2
TGCGCCAGCAGGCCACAGGGGAAGGATGGCTACACCTTC
CASRPQGKDGYTF
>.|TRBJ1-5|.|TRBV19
TGTGCCAGTAGTATTAGCAGGGTAGTTCAGCCCCAGCATTTT
CASSISRVVQPQHF
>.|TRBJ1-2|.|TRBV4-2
TGTGCCAGCAGCCAAGACAGAAACTATGGCTACACCTTC
CASSQDRNYGYTF
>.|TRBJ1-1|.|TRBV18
TGTGCCAGCTCACAATACACCTTGAACACTGAAGCTTTCTTT
CASSQYTLNTEAFF
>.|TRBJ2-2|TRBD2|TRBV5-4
TGTGCCAGCAGCTCGGGAGGGGACACCGGGGAGCTGTTTTTT
CASSSGGDTGELFF
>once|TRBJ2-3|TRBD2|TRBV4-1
TGCGCCAGCAGCCCGACTAGCGGGAGAGGGGATACGCAGTATTTT
CASSPTSGRGDTQYF
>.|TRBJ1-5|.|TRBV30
TGTGCCTGGAGTGTTGCGGCAGGGCGACAGCCCCAGCATTTT
CAWSVAAGRQPQHF
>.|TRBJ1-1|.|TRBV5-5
TGTGCCAGCAGCTTGGTCCAGGCCGGAGAGACTGAAGCTTTCTTT
CASSLVQAGETEAFF
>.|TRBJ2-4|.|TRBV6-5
TGTGCCAGCAGCCAGGGCCGTTCCGGCATTCAGTACTTC
CASSQGRSGIQYF
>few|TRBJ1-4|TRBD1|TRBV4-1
TGCGCCAGCAGCCAGGGGGGACAGATTAATGAAAAACTGTTTTTT
CASSQGGQINEKLFF
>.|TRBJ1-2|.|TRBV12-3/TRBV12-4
TGTGCCAGCAGAATGGCAGGGAACTATGGCTACACCTTC
CASRMAGNYGYTF
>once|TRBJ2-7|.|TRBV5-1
TGCGCCAGCAGCCCCGGGGTCTCCTACGAGCAGTACTTC
CASSPGVSYEQYF
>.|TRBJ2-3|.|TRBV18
TGTGCCAGCTCACCACTGGGACTCTACACAGATACGCAGTATTTT
CASSPLGLYTDTQYF
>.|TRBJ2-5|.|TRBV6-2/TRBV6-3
TGTGCCAGCAGTGGGTCCCCCCTCGTAGAGACCCAGTACTTC
CASSGSPLVETQYF
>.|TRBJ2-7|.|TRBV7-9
TGTGCCAGCAGCCACGGCGTCTCGTACGAGCAGTACTTC
CASSHGVSYEQYF
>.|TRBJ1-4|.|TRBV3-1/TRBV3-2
TGTGCCAGCACCGAGGGGGGGGGACGTGGGAAACTGTTTTTT
CASTEGGGRGKLFF
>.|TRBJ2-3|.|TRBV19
TGTGCCAGTAGTATGAGAGTGGCTAGCACAGATACGCAGTATTTT
CASSMRVASTDTQYF
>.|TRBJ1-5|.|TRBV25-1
TGTGCCAGCAGTGAAGGGGGATCCGGATCGAATCAGCCCCAGCATTTT
CASSEGGSGSNQPQHF
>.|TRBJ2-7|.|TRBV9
TGTGCCAGCAGCGTAGCGGAAGGGTTCGAGCAGTACTTC
CASSVAEGFEQYF
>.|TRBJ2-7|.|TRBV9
TGTGCCAGCGGAGGAGACGAGCAGTACTTC
CASGGDEQYF
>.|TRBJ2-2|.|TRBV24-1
TGTGCCACCAGTGATTTGCGAAAGAGTAGTAAAGGAGCCGGGGAGCTGTTTTTT
CATSDLRKSSKGAGELFF
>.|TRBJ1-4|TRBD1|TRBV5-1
TGCGCCAGCAGCACCGGACAGGGCAGTGAAAAACTGTTTTTT
CASSTGQGSEKLFF
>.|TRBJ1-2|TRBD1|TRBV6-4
TGTGCCAGCCGGAGGGAGGGACAGGGAGGATTTGGCTACACCTTC
CASRREGQGGFGYTF
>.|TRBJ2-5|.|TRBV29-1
TGCAGCGCTGGACCGCGAGAGACCCAGTACTTC
CSAGPRETQYF
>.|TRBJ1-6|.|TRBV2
TGTGCCAGCAGTGAAGTCTGGGGGAATTCACCCCTCCACTTT
CASSEVWGNSPLHF
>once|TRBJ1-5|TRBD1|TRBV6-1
TGTGCCAGCAGTGGACCCGGGACAGGGAGTCGTCAGCCCCAGCATTTT
CASSGPGTGSRQPQHF
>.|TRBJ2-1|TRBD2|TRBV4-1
TGCGCCAGCAGCCAAGATCCCTGGACTAGCGGGGGTTACAATGAGCAGTTCTTC
CASSQDPWTSGGYNEQFF
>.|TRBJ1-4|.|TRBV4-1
TGCGCCAGCAGCCCGACAGGCTCGGCTAATGAAAAACTGTTTTTT
CASSPTGSANEKLFF
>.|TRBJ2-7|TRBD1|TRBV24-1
TGTGCCACCAGTGATCGAGGACAGGGGGTGGCCTACGAGCAGTACTTC
CATSDRGQGVAYEQYF
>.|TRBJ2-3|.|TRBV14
TGTGCCAGCAGCCAAGTTTTAGGTACGCAGTATTTT
CASSQVLGTQYF
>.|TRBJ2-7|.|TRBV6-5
TGTGCCAGCAGTTACTCGGGACAAAGGGGCTACGAGCAGTACTTC
CASSYSGQRGYEQYF
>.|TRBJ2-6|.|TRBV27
TGTGCCAGCGCCCCCACACAGGCTTCTGGGGCCAACGTCCTGACTTTC
CASAPTQASGANVLTF
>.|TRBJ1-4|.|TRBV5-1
TGCGCCAGCAGCCCCGGGGGCGCCGGGGAACTGTTTTTT
CASSPGGAGELFF
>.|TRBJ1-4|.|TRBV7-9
TGTGCCAGCAGCCAAAAATCAACAGGGACTAATGAAAAACTGTTTTTT
CASSQKSTGTNEKLFF
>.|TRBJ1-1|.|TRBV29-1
TGCAGCGGGGGCATGAACACTGAAGCTTTCTTT
CSGGMNTEAFF
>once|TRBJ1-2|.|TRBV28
TGTGCCAGCAGTTCTCCGGTCGATGGCTACACCTTC
CASSSPVDGYTF
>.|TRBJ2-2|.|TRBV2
TGTGCCAGCAGTTCGGCCAGAGACACCGGGGAGCTGTTTTTT
CASSSARDTGELFF
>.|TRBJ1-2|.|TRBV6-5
TGTGCCAGCAGGATTGGGAGGAACTATGGCTACACCTTC
CASRIGRNYGYTF
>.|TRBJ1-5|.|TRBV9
TGTGCCAGCAGCGTAGGCGCCGGCAATCAGCCCCAGCATTTT
CASSVGAGNQPQHF
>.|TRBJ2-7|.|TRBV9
TGTGCCAGCAGCGCAGAATTTACCGACGAGCAGTACTTC
CASSAEFTDEQYF